Presented here are 28 T cell receptor beta chains from one specimen sequenced in a study of blood T cell repertoires in COVID-19. The repertoire was sequenced with immunoSEQ multiplex PCR; TCRdb's copy has only in-frame clones and lacks some. The sample carries 62,000 or so clones, about 90% recorded once. The sequenced sample consisted of peripheral blood. The source is a human donor in a cohort sampled during active COVID-19.

V and J are TRBV4-1 and TRBJ2-1, with 8 bases aligning to TRBD1. J gave up 4 bases and V 2 bases, and 10 bases lay outside the gene matches. CDR1 is MGHRA and CDR2 is YSYEKL in the germline V gene. The CDR3 sequence is 17 residues long. The CDR3: CASSQFEGQGAYNEQFF. CDR3 bases: TGCGCCAGCAGCCAATTCGAGGGGCAGGGGGCTTACAATGAGCAGTTCTTC.

Regarding this clone: This sample also contains other DNA sequences that code for the same CDR3. The chain combines TRBV6-5 with TRBJ1-2; the match to TRBD1 covers 7 bases. This CDR3 contains 16 residues. Germline values: CDR1 MNHEY, CDR2 SVGAGI. The V segment lost 0 bases and the J segment 8 bases; nucleotides outside the gene matches: 12. As DNA, the CDR3 is TGTGCCAGCAGTTACTCCTCGCCAGGGGGAATACGGGGCTACACCTTC. Residues: CASSYSSPGGIRGYTF.

This CDR3 reads CASSLSKTSGRSVETQYF. CDR3 coding DNA: TGTGCCAGCAGCTTGAGCAAAACTAGCGGGAGAAGTGTCGAGACCCAGTACTTC. The genes are TRBV5-4 and TRBJ2-5; 11 positions agree with TRBD2. V shed 1 base, J shed 5 bases, and the junction held 13 bases outside the gene matches. Germline V gives CDR1 SGHNT, CDR2 YYREEE (reference sequence). CDR3 length: 18 amino acids. The complete variable domain, with remaining parts taken from reference TRBV5-4 and TRBJ2-5, reads ETGVTQSPTHLIKTRGQQVTLRCSSQSGHNTVSWYQQALGQGPQFIFQYYREEENGRGNFPPRFSGLQFPNYSSELNVNALELDDSALYLCASSLSKTSGRSVETQYFGPGTRLLVL.

This chain connects TRBV7-2 to TRBJ1-3, with D perhaps TRBD1 (5 bases). CDR1 and CDR2 from the germline V gene are SGHTA and FQGNSA. V was pared by 1 base and J by 4 bases, with 11 bases between. The CDR3 totals 15 residues. CDR3 sequence: CASSLVFSGGNTIYF. DNA of the CDR3: TGTGCCAGCAGCTTAGTCTTTTCAGGGGGAAACACCATATATTTT.

The chain is built from TRBV6-5 and TRBJ1-6; D gene unclear. The V gene's germline CDR1 is MNHEY and CDR2 SVGAGI. This CDR3 comprises 13 residues. Trimming removed 0 bases from V and 10 bases from J, with 7 bases in between. The CDR3 DNA reads as TGTGCCAGCAGTTACTCGGAGTGGTCACCCCTCCACTTT. As protein: CASSYSEWSPLHF.

V and J are TRBV28 and TRBJ2-7, with a weak D call TRBD1 (6 bases). Germline V CDR1 and CDR2: MDHEN, SYDVKM. The ends were cut back, 6 bases at V and 6 bases at J, with 9 bases in the middle. This CDR3 region has 11 residues. CDR3 DNA: TGTGCCAGCAGAGGACAGCTCGAGCAGTACTTC. Amino acids: CASRGQLEQYF.

The chain has TRBV28 and TRBJ2-5; tentative D call: TRBD2 (6 bases). CDR1 is MDHEN and CDR2 is SYDVKM in the germline V gene. V lost 3 bases and J 4 bases, leaving 12 bases between the germline ends. The CDR3 covers 14 residues. The CDR3 is CASSFHRERETQYF. The CDR3 DNA is TGTGCCAGCAGTTTTCACCGGGAGCGAGAGACCCAGTACTTC.

This sequence joins TRBV27 and TRBJ1-5; a weak D match, TRBD1 (6 bases). Germline values: CDR1 MNHEY, CDR2 SMNVEV (reference sequence). The V end lost 4 bases, the J end lost 6 bases, and 13 bases lay between the germline ends. The CDR3 consists of 14 residues. The CDR3 is CASSYRGGSQPQHF. The CDR3 bases are TGTGCCAGCAGTTATAGGGGGGGATCTCAGCCCCAGCATTTT.

The gene calls are TRBV3-1 (or the pseudogene TRBV3-2) and TRBJ2-7; D is unresolved. Germline CDR1 reads LGHDT; CDR2 reads YNNKEL (reference sequence). V lost 0 bases and J lost 4, with 10 bases in between. The CDR3 has 14 amino acids. DNA of the CDR3: TGTGCCAGCAGCCAAGAACAACCCTTGTACGAGCAGTACTTC. Protein sequence: CASSQEQPLYEQYF.

The J gene is TRBJ2-5, the V gene TRBV6-4; 14 nucleotides line up with TRBD2. The CDR3 spans 18 residues. Germline loops: CDR1 MRHNA, CDR2 SNTAGT. V was pared by 8 bases and J by 4 bases, with 15 bases of the junction left unmatched. This CDR3 is CASFPREGLAGEAETQYF. The CDR3 DNA reads TGTGCCAGCTTCCCGCGTGAGGGACTAGCGGGAGAGGCAGAGACCCAGTACTTC.

The CDR3 sequence is CASSLSGVDTQYF. The CDR3 DNA reads as TGTGCCAGCAGTTTATCCGGGGTAGATACGCAGTATTTT. The chain links TRBV27 to TRBJ2-3; tentatively, D is TRBD2 (5 bases). The CDR3 spans 13 residues. Trimming cost V 0 bases and J 5 bases, with 6 bases left between them. Per the germline V gene, CDR1 is MNHEY and CDR2 is SMNVEV (reference sequence).

This clone was observed a few times. The V and J genes are TRBV20-1 and TRBJ1-2, with D unclear. Germline loops: CDR1 DFQATT, CDR2 SNEGSKA (reference sequence). CDR3 length: 11 residues. Trimming removed 0 bases at V and 5 bases at J, with 4 bases between. The CDR3 reads CSARDVYGYTF. The CDR3 nucleotides are TGCAGTGCTAGAGATGTATATGGCTACACCTTC.

The chain recombines TRBV11-2 with TRBJ2-7; the match to TRBD2 covers 14 bases. Germline V gives CDR1 SGHAT, CDR2 FQNNGV. Losses at the gene ends were 5 bases for V and 1 base for J; bases not matched to a gene: 7. The CDR3 length is 17 residues. CDR3 loop: CASSSGLAGGSSYEQYF. The CDR3 DNA sequence: TGTGCCAGCAGCAGTGGACTAGCGGGGGGCTCATCCTACGAGCAGTACTTC. Combining the CDR3 with reference TRBV11-2 and TRBJ2-7 gives the whole variable domain EAGVAQSPRYKIIEKRQSVAFWCNPISGHATLYWYQQILGQGPKLLIQFQNNGVVDDSQLPKDRFSAERLKGVDSTLKIQPAKLEDSAVYLCASSSGLAGGSSYEQYFGPGTRLTVT.

V is TRBV27 and J is TRBJ2-7, with 8 nucleotides matching TRBD2. Germline V gene data show CDR1 as MNHEY and CDR2 as SMNVEV (reference sequence). The CDR3 length is 15 residues. The J segment lost 3 bases and the V segment lost 3 bases, leaving 7 bases of the junction unmatched. The CDR3: CASSLTFSGSYEQYF. In DNA form, the CDR3 reads TGTGCCAGCAGTTTGACATTCAGCGGGAGCTACGAGCAGTACTTC.

In DNA, the CDR3 is TGTGCCAGCAGTTCGAGACAGGGGTTGGGATACGAGCAGTACTTC. Its translation: CASSSRQGLGYEQYF. This chain uses TRBV27 with TRBJ2-7, with TRBD1 matching 8 bases. This CDR3 is 15 amino acids long. Trimming at V came to 4 bases and at J to 4 bases, leaving 9 bases not matched to a gene. Germline CDR1 reads MNHEY; CDR2 reads SMNVEV (reference sequence).

This chain connects TRBV28 to TRBJ1-1; TRBD1 is a possible D gene (6 bases). There are 14 residues in the CDR3. Germline V gives CDR1 MDHEN, CDR2 SYDVKM. Trimming cost V 5 bases and J 5 bases, with 15 bases left between them. CDR3 in DNA: TGTGCCAGCAGTCCGCTTAGGGGGGGAACTGAAGCTTTCTTT. It translates to CASSPLRGGTEAFF.

This clone appeared once. The chain recombines TRBV5-1 with TRBJ1-5, with a tentative D call TRBD1 (6 bases). This CDR3 has 16 residues. The V gene's germline CDR1 is SGHRS and CDR2 YFSETQ. Trimming shortened V by 4 bases and J by 0 bases, and 14 bases separated the two germline ends. CDR3 DNA sequence: TGCGCCAGCAGCCGTACAGGGTCCTATAGCAATCAGCCCCAGCATTTT. Its protein product is CASSRTGSYSNQPQHF.

The chain carries TRBV19 and TRBJ1-5; possibly TRBD1 for D (5 bases). V dropped 1 base and J dropped 9 bases, with 19 bases sitting between them. CDR3 length: 16 residues. Germline CDR1 is LNHDA and CDR2 is SQIVND (reference sequence). The CDR3 nucleotides are TGTGCCAGTAGTATAGGTGACGGAGGTTTGGGACTGCCCCAGCATTTT. It translates to CASSIGDGGLGLPQHF.

V is TRBV27 and J is TRBJ2-7, with TRBD2 as a possible D gene (6 bases). Per the germline V gene, CDR1 is MNHEY and CDR2 is SMNVEV (reference sequence). This CDR3 has 12 amino acids. The germline V and J ends were trimmed by 6 bases and 6 bases, with 12 bases remaining between them. The CDR3 coding sequence is TGTGCCAGCAGGGGCCGGGGGAGCGAGCAGTACTTC. Protein: CASRGRGSEQYF.

The chain couples TRBV5-1 to TRBJ1-5; no firm D call. The ends were cut back, 2 bases at V and 5 bases at J, with 11 bases in the middle. The CDR3 extends over 14 amino acids. The germline gives CDR1 SGHRS, CDR2 YFSETQ. CDR3 amino acids: CASSLEDGDQPQHF. As DNA, the CDR3 is TGCGCCAGCAGCTTAGAGGACGGGGATCAGCCCCAGCATTTT. Using reference TRBV5-1 and TRBJ1-5 for the parts outside the CDR3, the full variable domain is KAGVTQTPRYLIKTRGQQVTLSCSPISGHRSVSWYQQTPGQGLQFLFEYFSETQRNKGNFPGRFSGRQFSNSRSEMNVSTLELGDSALYLCASSLEDGDQPQHFGDGTRLSIL.

The rearrangement links TRBV7-3 to TRBJ2-6; unclear D gene. The CDR3 is 13 residues long. Deletions cut 6 bases from V and 0 bases from J, with 3 bases between. Germline lookup yields CDR1 SGHTA and CDR2 FQGTGA. The CDR3 protein is CASRSSGANVLTF. Here the CDR3 DNA reads TGTGCCAGCAGGAGCTCTGGGGCCAACGTCCTGACTTTC.

V is TRBV19 and J is TRBJ2-1; maybe TRBD2 (6 bases). The CDR3 has 15 amino acids. V was clipped by 2 bases and J by 0 bases, with 8 bases between them. Germline CDR1 is LNHDA and CDR2 is SQIVND (reference sequence). The CDR3 coding sequence is TGTGCCAGTAGTATACTAGCGAACTCCTACAATGAGCAGTTCTTC. Translating gives CASSILANSYNEQFF. The full variable domain, completed using reference TRBV19 and TRBJ2-1, is DGGITQSPKYLFRKEGQNVTLSCEQNLNHDAMYWYRQDPGQGLRLIYYSQIVNDFQKGDIAEGYSVSREKKESFPLTVTSAQKNPTAFYLCASSILANSYNEQFFGPGTRLTVL.

This chain connects TRBV30 to TRBJ2-5; D possibly corresponds to TRBD1 (6 bases). This CDR3 is built from 15 residues. Trimming took 0 bases from V and 4 from J, leaving 15 bases between them. The V gene's germline CDR1 is GTSNPN and CDR2 SVGIG (reference sequence). Written as DNA, the CDR3 is TGTGCCTGGAGTGTAAATAGGGGGAGAGGAGAGACCCAGTACTTC. It is translated as CAWSVNRGRGETQYF. The entire variable domain, with the rest obtained from reference TRBV30 and TRBJ2-5, is as follows: SQTIHQWPATLVQPVGSPLSLECTVEGTSNPNLYWYRQAAGRGLQLLFYSVGIGQISSEVPQNLSASRPQDRQFILSSKKLLLSDSGFYLCAWSVNRGRGETQYFGPGTRLLVL.

This clone appeared once. J is TRBJ1-5 and V is TRBV10-2, with a weak D call TRBD1 (5 bases). Trimming shortened V by 6 bases and J by 7 bases, and 13 bases separated the two germline ends. The germline V gene encodes CDR1 WSHSY and CDR2 SAAADI. This CDR3 is 13 amino acids long. In DNA, the CDR3 is TGCGCCAGCAGAGGGGCGGGGGGGCAGCCCCAGCATTTT. Amino acids: CASRGAGGQPQHF.

The CDR3 reads CASSRLAGGTGELFF. The CDR3 nucleotides are TGTGCCAGCAGCCGACTAGCGGGAGGAACCGGGGAGCTGTTTTTT. This chain joins TRBV5-6 and TRBJ2-2; 13 bases are shared with TRBD2. In germline, CDR1 is SGHDT, CDR2 YYEEEE. Trimming at V came to 4 bases and at J to 5 bases, leaving 2 bases not matched to a gene. The CDR3 runs to 15 residues.

The J gene is TRBJ1-2, the V gene TRBV12-3 or TRBV12-4; D gene unclear. Trimming took 5 bases from V and 7 from J, leaving 11 bases between them. The CDR3 is 12 residues long. The CDR3 nucleotides read TGTGCCAGCAGTGCACCGACGGGTGGCTACACCTTC. Encoded protein: CASSAPTGGYTF.

This chain joins TRBV2 and TRBJ1-2; D remains ambiguous. V was pared by 8 bases and J by 8 bases, with 24 bases between. CDR1 is SNHLY and CDR2 is FYNNEI in the germline V gene. CDR3 length: 15 amino acids. In DNA form, the CDR3 reads TGTGCCAGCTCCCCCCACGAGGGCTCGGTGGGCGGCTACACCTTC. This codes for CASSPHEGSVGGYTF.

This chain links TRBV30 with TRBJ1-5, with unresolved D. Germline-derived CDR1 and CDR2 are GTSNPN and SVGIG (reference sequence). CDR3 length equals 12 residues. V was shortened by 2 bases and J by 2 bases, with 4 bases between the two germline ends. CDR3 DNA sequence: TGTGCCTGGAGTCTTGGCAATCAGCCCCAGCATTTT. This sequence encodes CAWSLGNQPQHF.